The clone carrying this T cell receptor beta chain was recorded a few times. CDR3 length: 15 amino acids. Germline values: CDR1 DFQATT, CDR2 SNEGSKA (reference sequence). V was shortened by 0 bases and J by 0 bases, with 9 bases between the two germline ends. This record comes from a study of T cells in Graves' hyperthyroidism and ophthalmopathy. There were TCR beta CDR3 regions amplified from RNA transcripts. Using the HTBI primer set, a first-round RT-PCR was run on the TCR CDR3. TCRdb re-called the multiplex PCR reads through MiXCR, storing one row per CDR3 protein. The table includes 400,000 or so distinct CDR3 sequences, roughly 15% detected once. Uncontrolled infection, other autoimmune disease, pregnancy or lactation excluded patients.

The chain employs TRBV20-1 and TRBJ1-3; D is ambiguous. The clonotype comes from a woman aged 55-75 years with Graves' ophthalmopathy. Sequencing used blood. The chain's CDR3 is CSARDPGTSGNTIYF. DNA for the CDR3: TGCAGTGCTAGAGATCCGGGAACCTCTGGAAACACCATATATTTT.